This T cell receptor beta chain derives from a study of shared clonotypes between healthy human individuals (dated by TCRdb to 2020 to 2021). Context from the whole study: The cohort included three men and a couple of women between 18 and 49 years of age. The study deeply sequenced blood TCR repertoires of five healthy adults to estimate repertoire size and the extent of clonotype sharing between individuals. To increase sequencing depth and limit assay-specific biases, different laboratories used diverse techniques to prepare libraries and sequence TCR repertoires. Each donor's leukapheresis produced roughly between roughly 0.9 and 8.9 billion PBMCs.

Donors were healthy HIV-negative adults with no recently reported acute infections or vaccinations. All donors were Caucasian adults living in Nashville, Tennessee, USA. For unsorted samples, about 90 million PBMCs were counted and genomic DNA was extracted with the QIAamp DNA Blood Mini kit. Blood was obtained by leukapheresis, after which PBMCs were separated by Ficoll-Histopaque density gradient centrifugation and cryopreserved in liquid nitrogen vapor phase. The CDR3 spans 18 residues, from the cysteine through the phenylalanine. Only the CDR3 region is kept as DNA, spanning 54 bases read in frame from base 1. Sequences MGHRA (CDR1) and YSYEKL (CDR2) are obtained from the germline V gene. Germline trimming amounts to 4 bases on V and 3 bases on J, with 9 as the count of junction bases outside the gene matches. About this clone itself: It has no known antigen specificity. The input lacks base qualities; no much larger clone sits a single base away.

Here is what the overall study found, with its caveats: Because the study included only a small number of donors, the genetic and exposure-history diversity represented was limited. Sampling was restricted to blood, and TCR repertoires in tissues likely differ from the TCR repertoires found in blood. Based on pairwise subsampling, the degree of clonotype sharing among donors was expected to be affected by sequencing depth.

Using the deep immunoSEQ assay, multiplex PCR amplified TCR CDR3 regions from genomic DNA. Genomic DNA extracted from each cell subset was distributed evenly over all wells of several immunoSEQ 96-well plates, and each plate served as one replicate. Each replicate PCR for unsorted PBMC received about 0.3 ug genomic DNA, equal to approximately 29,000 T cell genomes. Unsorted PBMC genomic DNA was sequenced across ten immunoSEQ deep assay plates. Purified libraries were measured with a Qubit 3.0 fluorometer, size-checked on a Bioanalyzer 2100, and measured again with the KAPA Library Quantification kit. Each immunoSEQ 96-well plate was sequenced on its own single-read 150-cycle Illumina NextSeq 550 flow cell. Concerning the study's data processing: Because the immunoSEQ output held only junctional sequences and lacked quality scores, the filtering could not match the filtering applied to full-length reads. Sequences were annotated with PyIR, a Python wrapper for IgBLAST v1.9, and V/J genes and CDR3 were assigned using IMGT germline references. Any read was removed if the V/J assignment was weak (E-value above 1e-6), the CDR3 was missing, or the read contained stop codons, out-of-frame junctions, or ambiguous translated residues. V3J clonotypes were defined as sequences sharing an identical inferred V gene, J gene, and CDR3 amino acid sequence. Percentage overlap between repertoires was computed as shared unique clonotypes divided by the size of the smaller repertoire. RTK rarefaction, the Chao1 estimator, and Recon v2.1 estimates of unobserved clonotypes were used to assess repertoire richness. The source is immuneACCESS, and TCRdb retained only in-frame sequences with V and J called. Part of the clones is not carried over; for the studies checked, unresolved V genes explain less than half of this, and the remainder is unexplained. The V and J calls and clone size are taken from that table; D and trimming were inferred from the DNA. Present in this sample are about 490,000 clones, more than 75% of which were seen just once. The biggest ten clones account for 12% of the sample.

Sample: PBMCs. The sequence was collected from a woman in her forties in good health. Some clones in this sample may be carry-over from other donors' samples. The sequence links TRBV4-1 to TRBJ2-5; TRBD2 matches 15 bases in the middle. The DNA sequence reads TGCGCCAGCAGCCGACAACCGGGACTAGCGGGAGGAAAAGAGACCCAGTACTTC. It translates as CASSRQPGLAGGKETQYF.